Listed here are 29 T cell receptor beta chains from one sample, sequenced in a study of response to subunit inactivated influenza vaccine. TCRdb reprocessed the RT-PCR reads with MiXCR, giving one entry per CDR3 protein. The repertoire holds around 650,000 distinct CDR3 sequences, with 15% to 17% as singletons. The material sequenced was PBMCs from blood, taken 11 to 12 days after vaccination. These receptors were collected from a man aged 50-60 years who received an inactivated influenza vaccine.

This clonotype was found a few times. The rearrangement uses TRBV11-1 and TRBJ2-3; D possibly corresponds to TRBD1 (6 bases). Germline assignment: CDR1 SGHAT and CDR2 FQDESV (reference sequence). V was shortened by 5 bases and J by 2 bases, with 23 bases between the two germline ends. This CDR3 region has 18 residues. The chain's CDR3 is CASSPPSETRGITDTQYF. CDR3 bases: TGTGCCAGCAGCCCCCCCTCTGAAACTAGGGGGATCACAGATACGCAGTATTTT.

This clonotype showed up many times. The chain is built from TRBV25-1 and TRBJ2-5, with D perhaps matching TRBD2 (5 bases). The CDR3 loop spans 13 amino acids. The V end was cut by 6 bases, the J end by 2 bases, with 10 bases between. Germline V gene data show CDR1 as MGHDK and CDR2 as SYGVNS. This CDR3 reads CASRRGSQETQYF. CDR3 DNA sequence: TGTGCCAGCAGACGGGGTTCTCAAGAGACCCAGTACTTC.

This chain links TRBV4-1 with TRBJ2-5, with D maybe TRBD2 (6 bases). CDR1 and CDR2 (germline): MGHRA, YSYEKL. The ends were cut back, 0 bases at V and 6 bases at J, with 11 bases in the middle. The CDR3 consists of 14 residues. CDR3 nucleotides: TGCGCCAGCAGCCAAGATCGTCTAGCGAAGACCCAGTACTTC. This gives the protein CASSQDRLAKTQYF.

This clonotype turned up a few times. The gene calls are TRBV12-3 or TRBV12-4 and TRBJ2-1; 9 nucleotides match TRBD2. The junction had 6 bases not matched to a gene; V was cut back by 5 bases and J by 10 bases. The CDR3 covers 13 residues. The CDR3 nucleotides read TGTGCCAGCAGTCCGTTAGGACTAGCGGAGCAGTTCTTC. Its translation is CASSPLGLAEQFF.

This clonotype came up a few times. The gene calls are TRBV20-1 and TRBJ1-5; D is ambiguous. CDR3 length equals 13 residues. Per the germline V gene, CDR1 is DFQATT and CDR2 is SNEGSKA (reference sequence). With 3 bases removed from V and 4 bases from J, the gap between germline ends came to 10 bases. CDR3 coding DNA: TGCAGTGCTAGTCGCCCGGGTAATCAGCCCCAGCATTTT. Its protein product is CSASRPGNQPQHF.

The chain carries TRBV6-1 and TRBJ1-1; TRBD1 might be the D (6 bases). The germline V gene encodes CDR1 MNHNS and CDR2 SASEGT. The CDR3 sequence is 14 residues long. V lost 6 bases and J 1 base, leaving 12 bases between the germline ends. In nucleotides, the CDR3 is TGTGCCAGCAGGGGCCGACAGGAGAACACTGAAGCTTTCTTT. It codes for CASRGRQENTEAFF.

This clonotype was counted between two and nine times. The rearrangement uses TRBV7-6 and TRBJ2-1; 7 bases fit TRBD1. Germline CDR1 is SGHVS and CDR2 is FNYEAQ. With V trimmed by 1 base and J by 4 bases, 7 bases remained unmatched. The CDR3 runs to 16 residues. In DNA form, the CDR3 reads TGTGCCAGCAGCTTAGAAACAGGGGAGAAGTACAATGAGCAGTTCTTC. Its translation: CASSLETGEKYNEQFF.

This clonotype was seen only a few times. J is TRBJ2-2 and V is TRBV5-1; D not certain. Trimming took 0 bases from V and 4 from J, leaving 13 bases between them. CDR3 length: 16 amino acids. The germline V gene encodes CDR1 SGHRS and CDR2 YFSETQ. The CDR3 DNA reads TGCGCCAGCAGCTTGGAAATTTGGCAAGTCACCGGGGAGCTGTTTTTT. Translating gives CASSLEIWQVTGELFF.

This clonotype was seen only a few times. This chain links TRBV11-2 with TRBJ2-1; no reliable D call. CDR1 and CDR2 (germline): SGHAT, FQNNGV. Between the trimmed V and J ends, which lost 5 bases and 6 bases, there was a span of 8 bases. This CDR3 spans 12 amino acids. CDR3 bases: TGTGCCAGCAGCCCAAAATTCAATGAGCAGTTCTTC. Its protein product is CASSPKFNEQFF.

In this sample, this clonotype turned up a few times. The CDR3: CASSQLGLAGARQETQYF. In DNA form, the CDR3 reads TGTGCCAGCAGCCAATTAGGACTAGCGGGGGCCCGCCAAGAGACCCAGTACTTC. The chain recombines TRBV4-2 with TRBJ2-5; 13 nucleotides line up with TRBD2. The CDR3 runs 18 residues. Unmatched junction bases numbered 7, after V lost 2 bases and J lost 1 base. Per germline, CDR1 LGHNA and CDR2 YNFKEQ.

V is TRBV5-1 and J is TRBJ2-2; 10 bases line up with TRBD1. Germline V lookup: CDR1 SGHRS, CDR2 YFSETQ. The CDR3 spans 15 residues. V lost 3 bases, J lost 6 bases, and 5 bases stayed unmatched. The CDR3: CASSSGTGAAGELFF. CDR3 DNA: TGCGCCAGCAGCTCGGGGACAGGGGCAGCCGGGGAGCTGTTTTTT.

The gene calls are TRBV28 and TRBJ2-6; either TRBD1 or TRBD2 may fit D (6 bases each). The CDR3 is 18 residues long. The germline V and J ends were trimmed by 6 bases and 1 base, with 19 bases remaining between them. The germline CDR1 and CDR2 sequences are MDHEN and SYDVKM. CDR3 amino acids: CASSPGAGGDSGANVLTF. CDR3 DNA sequence: TGTGCCAGCAGCCCAGGGGCAGGAGGGGATTCTGGGGCCAACGTCCTGACTTTC.

This clonotype was seen more than once but under ten times. The V call is TRBV29-1, the J call TRBJ2-7, with 7 bases matching TRBD1. The CDR3 loop spans 13 amino acids. Trimming cost V 1 base and J 4 bases; bases outside gene matches: 4. Germline assignment: CDR1 SQVTM and CDR2 ANQGSEA. The CDR3 region has the DNA TGCAGCGTTGAAGGGACAGGCGATTACGAGCAGTACTTC. The encoded protein is CSVEGTGDYEQYF.

A few counts support this clonotype. This chain uses TRBV11-3 with TRBJ2-2, with D perhaps assigned TRBD1 or TRBD2 (7 bases each). Germline CDR1 and CDR2: SGHNT and YENEEA. Trimming cost V 5 bases and J 7 bases, with 17 bases left between them. This CDR3 is built from 15 residues. CDR3 sequence (DNA): TGTGCCAGCAGCCAAGGGGGCGGGAGTCGCGGGGAGCTGTTTTTT. This gives the protein CASSQGGGSRGELFF.

This clonotype was counted between two and nine times. The gene calls are TRBV21-1 and TRBJ2-3; TRBD1 is the table's D call and was not checked against the DNA. TRBV21-1 is a listed pseudogene. CDR3 length equals 14 residues. In nucleotides, the CDR3 is TGTGCCAGCAGCCCCGAGGGGGCGGCAGATACGCAGTATTTT. This translates into CASSPEGAADTQYF.

The chain joins TRBV20-1 to TRBJ2-2, with 9 positions matching TRBD2. V shed 1 base, J shed 3 bases, and the junction held 15 bases outside the gene matches. CDR3 length: 19 residues. Germline CDR1 is DFQATT and CDR2 is SNEGSKA (reference sequence). The CDR3 sequence: CSARARAGGPAGHTGELFF. The CDR3 nucleotides are TGCAGTGCTAGAGCCCGGGCGGGGGGGCCTGCTGGGCACACCGGGGAGCTGTTTTTT.

This clonotype was counted between two and nine times. V gene TRBV6-5 combines with J gene TRBJ1-1, with TRBD1 as a possible D gene (5 bases). CDR3 size: 11 residues. Germline V lookup: CDR1 MNHEY, CDR2 SVGAGI. Deletions cut 6 bases from V and 7 bases from J, with 9 bases between. The CDR3 DNA reads as TGTGCCAGCAGACTGCAGGGTGAAGCTTTCTTT. Translated, it gives CASRLQGEAFF.

This clonotype has a count of ten or more. The chain couples TRBV7-9 to TRBJ2-3; D not resolved. This CDR3 spans 12 amino acids. V was pared by 4 bases and J by 6 bases, with 8 bases between. Germline V gene sequence: CDR1 SEHNR, CDR2 FQNEAQ (reference sequence). The CDR3 protein is CASSSRPDTQYF. The CDR3 DNA is TGTGCCAGCAGCTCACGGCCGGATACGCAGTATTTT.

J is TRBJ1-1 and V is TRBV19; TRBD1 might be the D (6 bases). The CDR3 runs to 15 residues. Germline values: CDR1 LNHDA, CDR2 SQIVND (reference sequence). V gave up 7 bases and J gave up 5 bases, with 20 bases separating them. For the CDR3, the DNA is TGTGCCAGTAATATGCAGGGGTCGGTTCGAACTGAAGCTTTCTTT. Translated, it gives CASNMQGSVRTEAFF.

The chain joins TRBV7-9 to TRBJ1-4, with a tentative D call TRBD1 (5 bases). Germline CDR1 is SEHNR and CDR2 is FQNEAQ (reference sequence). The CDR3 runs 15 residues. The V end was cut by 5 bases, the J end by 5 bases, with 15 bases between. CDR3 loop: CASSGMRGLNEKLFF. The CDR3 DNA is TGTGCCAGCAGCGGGATGCGGGGCCTAAATGAAAAACTGTTTTTT.

The chain has TRBV12-3 or TRBV12-4 and TRBJ2-7; TRBD1 or TRBD2 may be the D gene (5 bases each). The germline V and J ends were trimmed by 5 bases and 3 bases, with 11 bases remaining between them. This CDR3 spans 13 amino acids. CDR3 region: CASSKGRLYEQYF. The CDR3, as DNA: TGTGCCAGCAGTAAGGGACGGCTCTACGAGCAGTACTTC.

Only a few counts were recorded for this clonotype. J is TRBJ2-1 and V is TRBV5-8; D may be TRBD2 (6 bases). V was cut by 9 bases and J by 1 base, with 20 bases left in between. This CDR3 spans 16 amino acids. Germline CDR1 SGHTS, CDR2 YDEGEE. CDR3 in amino acids: CATSYLGGASYNEQFF. The CDR3 nucleotides read TGTGCCACCTCATACCTAGGAGGGGCGTCCTACAATGAGCAGTTCTTC.

V is TRBV7-8 and J is TRBJ2-7, with 8 bases aligning to TRBD2. After removal of 5 bases from V and 1 base from J, the junction contained 10 bases not matched to a gene. CDR1 is SGHVS, CDR2 FQNEAQ, per germline. This CDR3 has 16 residues. The CDR3 coding sequence is TGTGCCAGCAGCCCGGGGGGGGGGGCACCTTCCTACGAGCAGTACTTC. This gives the protein CASSPGGGAPSYEQYF.

This clonotype was seen many times. The chain links TRBV27 to TRBJ2-5, with 9 nucleotides matching TRBD1. Germline CDR1 and CDR2: MNHEY and SMNVEV (reference sequence). Trimming cost V 6 bases and J 5 bases; bases outside gene matches: 10. The CDR3 covers 15 residues. The CDR3 nucleotides are TGTGCCAGCAGCCTTCTGGGACAGGGATCGGAGACCCAGTACTTC. Protein product: CASSLLGQGSETQYF.

The V call is TRBV11-2, the J call TRBJ2-1; D not certain. This CDR3 is built from 14 residues. The ends were cut back, 2 bases at V and 6 bases at J, with 11 bases in the middle. Germline V gives CDR1 SGHAT, CDR2 FQNNGV. The CDR3: CASSLPYSVNEQFF. DNA for the CDR3: TGTGCCAGCAGCTTACCTTACTCGGTCAATGAGCAGTTCTTC.

The chain links TRBV7-2 to TRBJ2-7; 9 nucleotides line up with TRBD2. J lost 5 bases, V lost 5 bases, and 10 bases had no gene match. The CDR3 sequence is 15 residues long. Germline loops: CDR1 SGHTA, CDR2 FQGNSA. The CDR3 region is CASSQGGRGGHEQYF. The DNA for the CDR3 is TGTGCCAGCAGCCAAGGTGGGCGGGGGGGTCACGAGCAGTACTTC. The variable domain in full, completed from reference TRBV7-2 and TRBJ2-7, reads GAGVSQSPSNKVTEKGKDVELRCDPISGHTALYWYRQSLGQGLEFLIYFQGNSAPDKSGLPSDRFSAERTGGSVSTLTIQRTQQEDSAVYLCASSQGGRGGHEQYFGPGTRLTVT.

There are a few counts of this clonotype. This sequence joins TRBV18 and TRBJ2-2; TRBD1 matches at 7 bases. The CDR3 has 17 residues. From germline, CDR1 is KGHSH and CDR2 LQKENI. The junction had 4 bases not matched to a gene; V was cut back by 0 bases and J by 0 bases. The CDR3 bases are TGTGCCAGCTCACCACCGGGACAGACAGCGAACACCGGGGAGCTGTTTTTT. Amino acids: CASSPPGQTANTGELFF. Together with reference TRBV18 and TRBJ2-2, the CDR3 gives the full variable domain: NAGVMQNPRHLVRRRGQEARLRCSPMKGHSHVYWYRQLPEEGLKFMVYLQKENIIDESGMPKERFSAEFPKEGPSILRIQQVVRGDSAAYFCASSPPGQTANTGELFFGEGSRLTVL.

This clonotype was seen only a few times. The chain combines TRBV5-1 with TRBJ2-7; D possibly corresponds to TRBD1 (6 bases). The CDR3 consists of 17 residues. CDR1 SGHRS and CDR2 YFSETQ come from the germline V gene. Trimming took off 3 bases at V and 6 bases at J, with 25 bases between the two ends. CDR3 DNA sequence: TGCGCCAGCAGCTCCGCCAACACCTACGGACAGACAGTCGAGCAGTACTTC. Residues: CASSSANTYGQTVEQYF.

This clonotype occurred a few times. This rearrangement joins TRBV3-1 to TRBJ1-3; no reliable D call. Trimming removed 0 bases at V and 10 bases at J, with 7 bases between. Germline assignment: CDR1 LGHDT and CDR2 YNNKEL (reference sequence). The CDR3 has 12 amino acids. The CDR3 loop reads CASSQDRRTIYF. In DNA form, the CDR3 reads TGTGCCAGCAGCCAAGATCGACGTACCATATATTTT.